This T cell receptor (beta chain) was identified in a study of blood T cell repertoires in COVID-19. Turning to the study itself: Samples came from the United States, Italy and Spain, spanning acute and convalescent COVID-19. T cells, B-cell-depleted T cells, or PBMCs provided the cDNA or gDNA that served as material.

In the source study's methods: Amplifying reference gene primers gave estimates of nucleated cell counts. Libraries were prepared by immunoSEQ multiplex PCR; TCRdb keeps only in-frame clonotypes and omits some of them. V, J and clone size are those of that table, while D and trimming were read from the DNA. This sample carries under 250,000 clones, 84% of them seen once, and the ten largest clones take less than 4.5%. This CDR3 region has 14 residues. From germline, CDR1 is LNHDA and CDR2 SQIVND (reference sequence). V dropped 3 bases and J dropped 4; count of bases not matched to a gene: 1. The sequence was obtained from a man aged 50-60 years with acute or convalescent COVID-19. This rearrangement joins TRBV19 to TRBJ1-1, with 11 bases matching TRBD1. Sequences were obtained from peripheral blood. For the CDR3, the DNA is TGTGCCAGTAGTATCGGACAGGGGGCCACTGAAGCTTTCTTT. This codes for CASSIGQGATEAFF.